This T cell receptor (beta chain) came from a study of OX40 agonist ivuxolimab in advanced cancers. Study-wide points: At 0.1 to 3.0 mg/kg and by week 6, clonal expansion occurred in CD4+ and CD8+ blood T cells. The work left the antigen specificity of expanded peripheral T cells undetermined. Among the nonresponders, some also had low normalized T-cell clonal expansion.

The CDR3 runs 14 residues. V shed 3 bases and J shed 9 bases, with 15 bases lying between them. Germline assignment: CDR1 KGHSH and CDR2 LQKENI. On this clone itself: Its matching antigen is unknown.

The protocol was immunoSEQ multiplex PCR, while the TCRdb copy is restricted to in-frame clones and leaves out a portion. The table shows tens of thousands of clones, with about 83% occurring only once. The source is an adult with an advanced solid tumor such as melanoma, head and neck, liver or kidney cancer. The chain is built from TRBV18 and TRBJ1-5, with D maybe TRBD1 (6 bases). The input for sequencing was CD4+ or CD8+ T cells sorted from blood, taken in a trial of the OX40 agonist ivuxolimab. The CDR3 protein is CASSPMGGAGPQHF. The CDR3 coding sequence is TGTGCCAGCTCACCTATGGGGGGGGCGGGGCCCCAGCATTTT.